Below are 6 T cell receptor beta chains sequenced from a single sample in a study of T cells in Graves' hyperthyroidism and ophthalmopathy. Researchers amplified the TCR beta CDR3 regions from RNA transcripts. Initially, a first-round RT-PCR of the TCR CDR3 employed the HTBI primer set. TCRdb re-called the multiplex PCR reads through MiXCR, storing one row per CDR3 protein. In the table there are a few hundred thousand distinct CDR3 sequences, about 16% of which are singletons. The specimen sequenced was blood. The receptor source for this set is a woman under 40 with Graves' hyperthyroidism.

V is TRBV18 and J is TRBJ2-1; D may be TRBD1 (6 bases). V lost 5 bases and J lost 9, with 14 bases in between. Germline V CDR1 and CDR2: KGHSH, LQKENI. The length of the CDR3 is 13 residues. In DNA form, the CDR3 reads TGTGCCAGCTCAAGACAGGAAGGGGGTGAGCAGTTCTTC. Amino acid sequence: CASSRQEGGEQFF.

This clonotype was detected many times. The chain joins TRBV11-2 to TRBJ2-2; D is possibly TRBD2 (6 bases). The germline V and J ends were trimmed by 6 bases and 1 base, with 15 bases remaining between them. Germline-derived CDR1 and CDR2 are SGHAT and FQNNGV. The CDR3 totals 16 residues. CDR3 loop: CASSLKGGMNTGELFF. The CDR3 DNA reads as TGTGCCAGCAGTTTGAAGGGCGGGATGAACACCGGGGAGCTGTTTTTT.

This clonotype has more than one count but fewer than ten. In DNA, the CDR3 is TGCAGTGCGGGGGACAGGGGGCTCCAAGAGACCCAGTACTTC. Protein: CSAGDRGLQETQYF. The chain has TRBV20-1 and TRBJ2-5; 12 nucleotides align to TRBD1. The CDR3 has 14 residues. After removal of 6 bases from V and 1 base from J, the junction contained 3 bases not matched to a gene. Germline CDR1 is DFQATT and CDR2 is SNEGSKA (reference sequence).

This clonotype was picked up many times. The chain links TRBV2 to TRBJ2-7; no firm D call. The V gene's germline CDR1 is SNHLY and CDR2 FYNNEI. The CDR3 consists of 13 residues. Between the trimmed V and J ends, which lost 1 base and 0 bases, there was a span of 4 bases. CDR3 in DNA: TGTGCCAGCAGTGAAGAGTTCTCCTACGAGCAGTACTTC. Protein: CASSEEFSYEQYF.

This clonotype was recorded at least ten times. The chain is built from TRBV28 and TRBJ2-7; D unclear. The germline V and J ends were trimmed by 5 bases and 5 bases, with 10 bases remaining between them. The CDR3 has 12 residues. Germline CDR1 reads MDHEN; CDR2 reads SYDVKM. CDR3 bases: TGTGCCAGCAGTCGAGGCGGCGACGAGCAGTACTTC. Its protein product is CASSRGGDEQYF.

In its sample, this clonotype was seen a few times. V gene TRBV29-1 combines with J gene TRBJ2-3; D unclear. The CDR3 loop spans 10 amino acids. Germline CDR1 reads SQVTM; CDR2 reads ANQGSEA. The V end lost 6 bases, the J end lost 6 bases, and 7 bases lay between the germline ends. The CDR3 spells CSVRSDTQYF. In DNA form, the CDR3 reads TGCAGCGTGAGATCCGATACGCAGTATTTT.